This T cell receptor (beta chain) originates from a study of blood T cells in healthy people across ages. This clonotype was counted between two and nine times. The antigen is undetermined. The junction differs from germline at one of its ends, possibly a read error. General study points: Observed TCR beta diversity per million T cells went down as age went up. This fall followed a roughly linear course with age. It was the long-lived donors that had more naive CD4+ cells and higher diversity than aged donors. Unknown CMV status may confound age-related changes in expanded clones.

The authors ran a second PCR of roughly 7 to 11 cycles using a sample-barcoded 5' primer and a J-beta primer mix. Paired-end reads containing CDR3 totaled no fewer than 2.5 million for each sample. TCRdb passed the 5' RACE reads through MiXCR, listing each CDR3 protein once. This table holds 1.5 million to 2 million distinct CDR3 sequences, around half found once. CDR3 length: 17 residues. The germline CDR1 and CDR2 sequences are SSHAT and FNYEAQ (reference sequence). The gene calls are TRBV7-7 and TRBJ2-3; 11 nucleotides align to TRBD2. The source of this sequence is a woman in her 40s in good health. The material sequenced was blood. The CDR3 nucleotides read TGTGCTAGCAGCTTATCCCCCACTAGCGGGGGAACAGATACGCAGTATTTT. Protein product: CASSLSPTSGGTDTQYF.